Listed here are 2 T cell receptor beta chains from one sample, sequenced in a study of T cell responses to AZD1222 COVID-19 vaccine. The repertoire was sequenced with immunoSEQ multiplex PCR; TCRdb's copy has only in-frame clones and lacks some. The sample yields 150,000 to 200,000 clones, about 90% seen once. The specimen comprised peripheral blood, sampled 28 days after the second AZD1222 dose. Source of these receptors: an adult who received the AZD1222 COVID-19 vaccine.

CDR3 coding DNA: TGCGCCAGCAGGGGGGGCGGGTCCTACGAGCAGTACTTC. Residues: CASRGGGSYEQYF. The V gene is TRBV5-1, the J gene TRBJ2-7, with D perhaps matching TRBD1 or TRBD2 (6 bases each). Germline CDR1 and CDR2: SGHRS and YFSETQ. V lost 5 bases and J 1 base, leaving 10 bases between the germline ends. CDR3 length: 13 residues.

The rearrangement joins TRBV18 to TRBJ1-5, with 8 bases identical to TRBD1. Germline assignment: CDR1 KGHSH and CDR2 LQKENI. The CDR3 loop spans 14 amino acids. With 3 bases clipped from V and 7 bases from J, the junction kept 5 bases outside the gene matches. The CDR3 spells CASSPRTGSQPQHF. CDR3 bases: TGTGCCAGCTCACCTCGGACAGGGTCCCAGCCCCAGCATTTT.